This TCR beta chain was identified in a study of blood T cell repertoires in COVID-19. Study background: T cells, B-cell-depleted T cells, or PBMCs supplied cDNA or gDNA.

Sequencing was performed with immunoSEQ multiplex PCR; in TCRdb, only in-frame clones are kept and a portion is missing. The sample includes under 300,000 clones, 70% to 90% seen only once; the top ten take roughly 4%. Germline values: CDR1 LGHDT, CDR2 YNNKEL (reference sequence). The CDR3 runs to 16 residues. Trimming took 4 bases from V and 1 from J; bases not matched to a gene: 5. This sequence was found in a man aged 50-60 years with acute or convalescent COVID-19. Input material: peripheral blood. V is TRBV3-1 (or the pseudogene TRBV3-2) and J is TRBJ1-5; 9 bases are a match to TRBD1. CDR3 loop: CASSLSGQGSNQPQHF. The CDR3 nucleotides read TGTGCCAGCAGCCTCTCCGGACAGGGGAGCAATCAGCCCCAGCATTTT.